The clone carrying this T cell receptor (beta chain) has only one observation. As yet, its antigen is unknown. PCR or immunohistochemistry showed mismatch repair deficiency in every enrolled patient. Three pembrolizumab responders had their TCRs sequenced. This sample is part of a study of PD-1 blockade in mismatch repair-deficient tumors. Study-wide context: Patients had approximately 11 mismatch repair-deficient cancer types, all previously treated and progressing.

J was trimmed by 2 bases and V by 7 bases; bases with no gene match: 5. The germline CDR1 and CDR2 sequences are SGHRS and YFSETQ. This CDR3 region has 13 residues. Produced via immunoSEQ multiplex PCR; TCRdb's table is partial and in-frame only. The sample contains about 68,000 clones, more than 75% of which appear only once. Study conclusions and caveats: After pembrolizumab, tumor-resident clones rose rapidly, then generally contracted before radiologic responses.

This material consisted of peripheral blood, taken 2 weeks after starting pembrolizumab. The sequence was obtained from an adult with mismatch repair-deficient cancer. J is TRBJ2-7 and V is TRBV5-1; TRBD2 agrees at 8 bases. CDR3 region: CASQIAGTYEQYF. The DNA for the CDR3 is TGCGCCAGCCAAATAGCGGGAACCTACGAGCAGTACTTC.